These T cell receptor beta chains were read from a single sample in a study of cytomegalovirus exposure and HLA in healthy donors. TCRdb's copy holds only in-frame clones and misses some; the assay was immunoSEQ multiplex PCR. Altogether under 200,000 clones are present, 80% to 90% being singletons, with the ten largest covering around 6.7%. Sequenced input: PBMCs. The receptors were gathered from a young woman in good health and CMV-seropositive. Each CDR3 is given with its conserved first and last residue. A D gene is named only where the DNA matches it firmly. For some rows the clone size is stated as once, few or many, or as a class when expanded; others skip it.

abundance,d_gene,j_gene,v_gene,CDR3aa,CDR3nt
few,.,TRBJ1-2,TRBV7-2,CASSFRGGEYGYTF,TGTGCCAGCAGCTTTAGAGGGGGGGAGTATGGCTACACCTTC
.,.,TRBJ1-5,TRBV7-2,CASSLTASNQPQHF,TGTGCCAGCAGCTTGACAGCTAGCAATCAGCCCCAGCATTTT
.,TRBD1,TRBJ1-6,TRBV18,CASSPQATGTNSPLHF,TGTGCCAGCTCGCCACAGGCGACAGGGACTAATTCACCCCTCCACTTT
.,TRBD1,TRBJ2-3,TRBV9,CASSAPGQLTDTQYF,TGTGCCAGCAGCGCCCCGGGACAGCTAACAGATACGCAGTATTTT
.,TRBD2,TRBJ2-3,TRBV7-6,CASSSWTSGGFDTQYF,TGTGCCAGCAGCTCATGGACTAGCGGGGGTTTTGATACGCAGTATTTT
few,.,TRBJ1-2,TRBV18,CASSQTRGHGYTF,TGTGCCAGCTCCCAAACACGGGGTCATGGCTACACCTTC
.,.,TRBJ1-1,TRBV2,CASSDEWTEAFF,TGTGCCAGCAGTGACGAGTGGACTGAAGCTTTCTTT
.,TRBD1,TRBJ2-7,TRBV11-1,CASSLARGTGGAQYF,TGTGCCAGCAGCTTAGCTCGGGGGACAGGGGGCGCGCAGTACTTC
.,TRBD1,TRBJ1-1,TRBV6-5,CASSRTGGISEAFF,TGTGCCAGCAGTCGGACAGGGGGTATTAGTGAAGCTTTCTTT
.,.,TRBJ1-2,TRBV19,CASSPFTGTTNYGYTF,TGTGCCAGTAGCCCCTTCACCGGGACAACTAACTATGGCTACACCTTC
.,.,TRBJ1-4,TRBV5-1,CASSLFAGPGNEKLFF,TGCGCCAGCAGCTTGTTTGCGGGGCCCGGTAATGAAAAACTGTTTTTT
.,.,TRBJ1-5,TRBV19,CASRVEFQPQHF,TGTGCCTCCCGAGTAGAGTTTCAGCCCCAGCATTTT
.,.,TRBJ2-5,TRBV5-5,CASSLNPGETQYF,TGTGCCAGCAGCTTGAACCCCGGGGAGACCCAGTACTTC
.,TRBD2,TRBJ2-7,TRBV27,CASSLSMTSVSYEQYF,TGTGCCAGCAGTTTATCGATGACTAGCGTCTCCTACGAGCAGTACTTC
.,.,TRBJ2-1,TRBV29-1,CSADHQGNEQFF,TGCAGCGCTGATCATCAGGGCAATGAGCAGTTCTTC
.,TRBD2,TRBJ2-5,TRBV7-2,CASSLSLAGVETQYF,TGTGCCAGCAGCTTATCCCTAGCGGGGGTGGAGACCCAGTACTTC
.,.,TRBJ2-1,TRBV19,CASSRRSANEQFF,TGTGCCAGTAGTCGGAGGAGCGCAAATGAGCAGTTCTTC
.,TRBD1,TRBJ1-1,TRBV28,CASSLTPTGGGFAFF,TGTGCCAGCAGCCTTACCCCCACAGGGGGCGGTTTTGCTTTCTTT
.,.,TRBJ2-7,TRBV4-1,CASSLLLGEQYF,TGCGCCAGCAGCCTACTTCTAGGAGAGCAGTACTTC
.,TRBD2,TRBJ2-3,TRBV4-3,CASSARLAGRTDTQYF,TGCGCCAGCAGCGCCCGACTAGCGGGGAGAACAGATACGCAGTATTTT
.,.,TRBJ2-2,TRBV21-1,CASREASNTGELFF,TGTGCCAGCAGAGAGGCCTCTAACACCGGGGAGCTGTTTTTT
.,.,TRBJ1-1,TRBV7-2,CASSLATGNTEAFF,TGTGCCAGCAGCTTAGCGACAGGGAACACTGAAGCTTTCTTT
.,TRBD1,TRBJ2-3,TRBV19,CASSSSGGGRRADTQYF,TGTGCCAGTAGTTCATCAGGGGGTGGCAGAAGGGCAGATACGCAGTATTTT
.,.,TRBJ1-1,TRBV2,CASSESVNTEAFF,TGTGCCAGCAGTGAGTCAGTTAACACTGAAGCTTTCTTT
once,.,TRBJ1-1,TRBV6-6,CASIDRGRGGTEAFF,TGTGCCAGCATCGACCGGGGCAGGGGTGGCACTGAAGCTTTCTTT
once,TRBD1,TRBJ2-5,TRBV28,CASSLLQGRETQYF,TGTGCCAGCAGTCTATTACAGGGGCGAGAGACCCAGTACTTC
.,TRBD2,TRBJ2-3,TRBV10-3,CAISESPQAGEDTQYF,TGTGCCATCAGTGAGTCGCCTCAAGCGGGGGAAGATACGCAGTATTTT
.,.,TRBJ1-2,TRBV2,CASDERSGAPRGYTF,TGTGCCAGCGATGAAAGGAGCGGGGCCCCCCGGGGCTACACCTTC
.,TRBD2,TRBJ2-1,TRBV4-3,CASSRQAGAGGPNEQFF,TGCGCCAGCAGCCGCCAAGCGGGAGCGGGGGGCCCGAATGAGCAGTTCTTC
.,.,TRBJ2-7,TRBV25-1,CASSEFGSGSLSYEQYF,TGTGCCAGCAGTGAATTTGGGTCGGGGTCCCTTTCCTACGAGCAGTACTTC
.,.,TRBJ2-2,TRBV7-2,CASSLASQGYTGELFF,TGTGCCAGCAGCTTAGCGTCCCAGGGGTACACCGGGGAGCTGTTTTTT
.,TRBD1,TRBJ2-4,TRBV6-4,CATNRGGADIQYF,TGTGCCACCAACAGGGGCGGTGCGGACATTCAGTACTTC
.,.,TRBJ1-1,TRBV7-9,CASSPLWNTEAFF,TGTGCCAGCAGCCCCTTGTGGAACACTGAAGCTTTCTTT
few,.,TRBJ2-3,TRBV10-3,CAISSLDTQYF,TGTGCCATCAGTTCACTGGATACGCAGTATTTT
.,TRBD1,TRBJ1-4,TRBV7-2,CASSPPDRGRKLFF,TGTGCCAGCAGCCCCCCAGACAGGGGACGGAAACTGTTTTTT
.,.,TRBJ1-2,TRBV6-1,CASTFYYGYTF,TGTGCCAGCACCTTTTACTATGGCTACACCTTC
.,.,TRBJ2-1,TRBV5-4,CASSPRQDYNEQFF,TGTGCCAGCAGCCCCAGACAGGATTACAATGAGCAGTTCTTC
.,.,TRBJ2-5,TRBV27,CASSLWGEETQYF,TGTGCCAGCAGTTTATGGGGGGAAGAGACCCAGTACTTC
.,.,TRBJ2-7,TRBV27,CAITLRRVKVQYF,TGTGCCATTACCCTACGGCGGGTAAAGGTGCAGTACTTC
.,TRBD1,TRBJ2-5,TRBV5-4,CASSLDRGQETQYF,TGTGCCAGCAGCTTGGACAGGGGCCAAGAGACCCAGTACTTC
.,TRBD1,TRBJ2-7,TRBV6-5,CASSSPGQGEYEQYF,TGTGCCAGCAGTTCACCGGGACAGGGAGAGTACGAGCAGTACTTC
few,.,TRBJ2-1,TRBV5-1,CASSPNSGLSSYNEQFF,TGCGCCAGCAGCCCGAACTCCGGGTTATCCTCCTACAATGAGCAGTTCTTC
.,TRBD1,TRBJ1-1,TRBV6-6,CASSAQATGGGSEAFF,TGTGCCAGCAGTGCCCAGGCGACAGGGGGGGGATCTGAAGCTTTCTTT
once,.,TRBJ2-2,TRBV9,CASSVGQPNTGELFF,TGTGCCAGCAGCGTTGGACAGCCGAACACCGGGGAGCTGTTTTTT
.,TRBD1,TRBJ1-2,TRBV10-3,CAISALGGITQGTF,TGTGCCATCAGTGCTTTAGGGGGCATTACCCAGGGCACCTTC
.,.,TRBJ1-5,TRBV7-9,CASSLSSSNQPQHF,TGTGCCAGCAGCTTAAGTAGTAGCAATCAGCCCCAGCATTTT
.,TRBD2,TRBJ2-5,TRBV2,CASLGTSGGGTQYF,TGTGCCAGCTTGGGGACTAGCGGGGGCGGGACCCAGTACTTC
.,TRBD2,TRBJ2-3,TRBV5-1,CASRGAGGPNTQYF,TGCGCCAGCAGGGGTGCGGGGGGGCCAAATACGCAGTATTTT
few,TRBD1,TRBJ1-4,TRBV2,CASSETGGNEKLFF,TGTGCCAGCAGTGAGACAGGGGGGAATGAAAAACTGTTTTTT
.,TRBD1,TRBJ2-1,TRBV19,CASSPGRQGPYNEQFF,TGTGCCAGTAGTCCCGGACGACAGGGACCTTACAATGAGCAGTTCTTC
.,.,TRBJ1-4,TRBV7-8,CASSSGSGTNSEKLFF,TGTGCCAGCAGCTCCGGTAGCGGAACCAACAGCGAAAAACTGTTTTTT
.,.,TRBJ1-5,TRBV28,CASSLRFDQPQHF,TGTGCCAGCAGTTTGAGGTTCGATCAGCCCCAGCATTTT
.,.,TRBJ2-7,TRBV7-9,CASSGVGGEQYF,TGTGCCAGCAGCGGAGTGGGGGGCGAGCAGTACTTC
.,TRBD2,TRBJ2-7,TRBV4-2,CASSQERSGGLYEQYF,TGTGCCAGCAGCCAAGAAAGGAGCGGGGGGTTGTACGAGCAGTACTTC
.,.,TRBJ1-1,TRBV7-9,CSSSSTGNTEAFF,TGTTCCAGCAGCTCGACAGGGAACACTGAAGCTTTCTTT